These 4 T cell receptor beta chains originate from one sample sequenced in a study of tumor-infiltrating lymphocytes in primary liver carcinoma. The blood RNA (from unsorted whole blood) was obtained, and germline DNA was also extracted. Starting material of 450 to 550 ng total RNA yielded TCR beta cDNA via a constant-region primer. Three rounds of nested multiplex PCR with slightly modified ARM-PCR produced TCR beta libraries. The first two PCR rounds used TRBV1-TRBV30 forward primers with a C-beta reverse primer, around 10 cycles each. TCRdb independently ran MiXCR on the multiplex PCR reads; one entry per CDR3 protein. Among 150,000 to 200,000 distinct CDR3 sequences, roughly 61% were seen once, and the ten largest hold approximately 6.6%. Sequenced input: peripheral blood. These receptors were taken from a woman aged 60 to 75 with primary liver carcinoma and hepatitis B virus infection.

About this clonotype: A read error is possible here, since a much larger clone lies one base away. The rearrangement joins TRBV6-6 to TRBJ1-1; D not certain. The CDR3 is made up of 13 amino acids. Deletions cut 6 bases from V and 10 bases from J, with 18 bases between. Germline V gene sequence: CDR1 MNHNY, CDR2 SVGAGI (reference sequence). The CDR3 bases are TGTGCCAGCAGGTCCGGACGGAGCTTTGGAGCTTTCTTT. This codes for CASRSGRSFGAFF.

This clonotype was seen many times. The chain couples TRBV29-1 to TRBJ2-2; possible D gene TRBD2, 6 bases. The V end lost 4 bases, the J end lost 2 bases, and 11 bases lay between the germline ends. The length of the CDR3 is 14 residues. Germline loops: CDR1 SQVTM, CDR2 ANQGSEA. CDR3 in DNA: TGCAGCGTTGTGTCTAGCGCCAACACCGGGGAGCTGTTTTTT. Translating it yields CSVVSSANTGELFF.

This clonotype was seen just once. The chain has TRBV6-1 and TRBJ2-3; the match to TRBD1 covers 10 bases. The CDR3 length is 15 residues. Germline V gene data show CDR1 as MNHNS and CDR2 as SASEGT. Trimming took 7 bases from V and 3 from J; bases not matched to a gene: 7. The CDR3 reads CASTGWTGGTDTQYF. For the CDR3, the DNA is TGTGCCAGCACTGGGTGGACAGGGGGTACAGATACGCAGTATTTT.

Concerning this clonotype: One base away lies a much larger clone, so this may be a sequencing read error. This chain joins TRBV29-1 and TRBJ2-5, with 7 bases fitting TRBD2. Germline assignment: CDR1 SQVTM and CDR2 ANQGSEA. The CDR3 is 14 amino acids. CDR3 amino acids: CSALRDYLQGTQYF. The CDR3 bases are TGCAGTGCTTTGAGGGACTACCTCCAAGGGACCCAGTACTTC.